These 2 T cell receptor beta chains share one sample of origin, sequenced in a study of blood T cell repertoires in COVID-19. The assay was immunoSEQ multiplex PCR, and TCRdb's table has in-frame clones only and misses some. Found here are roughly 300,000 clones, roughly nine tenths of them singletons; the top ten hold about 18%. The sequenced material came from PBMCs or T cells enriched from blood (not recorded which). The receptor source for this set is a woman aged 30 to 39 who had recovered from COVID-19.

CDR3 sequence: CASSADRSSYEQYF. The CDR3 DNA sequence: TGTGCCAGCAGCGCGGACAGGAGCTCCTACGAGCAGTACTTC. The gene calls are TRBV7-9 and TRBJ2-7, with TRBD1 identical over 7 bases. Per the germline V gene, CDR1 is SEHNR and CDR2 is FQNEAQ (reference sequence). The CDR3 runs 14 residues. Trimming cost V 5 bases and J 0 bases; bases outside gene matches: 4.

This chain links TRBV7-3 with TRBJ2-3, with 8 nucleotides matching TRBD2. V shed 5 bases and J 3 bases; nucleotides not matched to a gene: 13. Per the germline V gene, CDR1 is SGHTA and CDR2 is FQGTGA. The CDR3 has 17 amino acids. CDR3: CASSRGGIAGSTDTQYF. CDR3 nucleotides: TGTGCCAGCAGCCGAGGGGGTATAGCGGGATCGACAGATACGCAGTATTTT. Full variable domain (missing parts from reference TRBV7-3 and TRBJ2-3): GAGVSQTPSNKVTEKGKYVELRCDPISGHTALYWYRQSLGQGPEFLIYFQGTGAADDSGLPNDRFFAVRPEGSVSTLKIQRTERGDSAVYLCASSRGGIAGSTDTQYFGPGTRLTVL.